Listed below are T cell receptor beta chains from one sample, sequenced in a study of shared clonotypes between healthy human individuals. Assay: immunoSEQ multiplex PCR; the TCRdb copy retains only in-frame clones and omits some. This table holds 850,000 to 1,200,000 clones, 60% to 80% found once. Sequencing used memory CD4+ T cells sorted from blood. All receptors derive from a man aged 18 to 35 in good health. The CDR3 runs from the conserved cysteine through the conserved F or W. The D gene is left open where the match is weak. Only some rows state a clone size, as once, few, many or a class for expanded clones.

v_gene	d_gene	abundance	j_gene	CDR3aa	CDR3nt
TRBV2	.	.	TRBJ2-7	CASNRFGGYEQYF	TGTGCCAGCAACCGATTTGGGGGGTACGAGCAGTACTTC
TRBV19	TRBD1	once	TRBJ1-2	CASSWTGGNGYTF	TGTGCCAGTAGTTGGACAGGGGGGAATGGCTACACCTTC
TRBV6-5	TRBD2	.	TRBJ2-3	CAVTTSHTDTQYF	TGTGCCGTTACGACTAGCCACACAGATACGCAGTATTTT
TRBV30	.	.	TRBJ2-5	CAWSVVGGAETQYF	TGTGCCTGGAGTGTCGTGGGGGGGGCGGAGACCCAGTACTTC
TRBV6-5	.	many	TRBJ1-5	CASSPSAGFNQPQHF	TGTGCCAGCAGTCCGTCGGCGGGGTTCAATCAGCCCCAGCATTTT
TRBV15	TRBD2	.	TRBJ2-3	CATSRRGLAGGHNYPDTQYF	TGTGCCACCAGCAGACGGGGACTAGCGGGGGGCCATAACTATCCAGATACGCAGTATTTT
TRBV7-9	.	few	TRBJ2-5	CASSPSEGAGETQYF	TGTGCCAGCAGCCCTTCGGAGGGGGCAGGGGAGACCCAGTACTTC
TRBV2	.	.	TRBJ2-3	CASSDGTSRGDTQYF	TGTGCCAGCAGTGACGGGACCTCGAGGGGAGATACGCAGTATTTT
TRBV19	TRBD1	.	TRBJ1-4	CASSVIPGQGIEKLFF	TGTGCCAGTAGTGTAATCCCGGGACAGGGGATTGAAAAACTGTTTTTT
TRBV2	.	once	TRBJ1-6	CASSPGRSNSPLHF	TGTGCCAGCAGTCCGGGACGAAGTAATTCACCCCTCCACTTT
TRBV7-8	.	.	TRBJ2-3	CASSLAGVPDTQYF	TGTGCCAGCAGCTTAGCGGGAGTTCCCGATACGCAGTATTTT
TRBV5-4	.	.	TRBJ2-7	CASSPNRDGAYEQYF	TGTGCCAGCAGCCCTAACCGGGACGGAGCCTACGAGCAGTACTTC
TRBV10-3	.	few	TRBJ2-1	CAISDWAGVEQFF	TGTGCCATCAGTGACTGGGCCGGGGTTGAGCAGTTCTTC
TRBV11-2	.	.	TRBJ1-1	CASSLDRPTNTEAFF	TGTGCCAGCAGCTTAGACAGACCCACGAACACTGAAGCTTTCTTT
TRBV10-2	.	.	TRBJ1-6	CASGVGSPLHF	TGCGCCAGCGGCGTGGGTTCACCCCTCCACTTT
TRBV30	.	.	TRBJ2-3	CAWSPRGSFTDTQYF	TGTGCCTGGAGTCCTAGGGGTAGCTTCACAGATACGCAGTATTTT
TRBV30	.	.	TRBJ1-2	CACKGLNGYTF	TGTGCCTGCAAGGGACTCAATGGCTACACCTTC
TRBV6-6	.	.	TRBJ1-3	CASLDGQLSGNTIYF	TGTGCCAGCTTAGATGGACAGCTCTCTGGAAACACCATATATTTT
TRBV10-3	.	.	TRBJ2-5	CAISAGMIETQYF	TGTGCCATCAGTGCCGGAATGATTGAGACCCAGTACTTC
TRBV5-1	.	.	TRBJ2-7	CASSLTLPYEQYF	TGCGCCAGCAGCTTAACTTTACCCTACGAGCAGTACTTC
TRBV5-1	TRBD1	.	TRBJ2-4	CASSLGDRDIQYF	TGCGCCAGCAGCTTGGGGGACAGGGACATTCAGTACTTC
TRBV29-1	.	many	TRBJ1-4	CSVEGLSGEKLFF	TGCAGCGTTGAGGGGCTCTCGGGGGAAAAACTGTTTTTT
TRBV7-9	.	.	TRBJ2-1	CASSLGTGVFNEQFF	TGTGCCAGCAGCTTAGGGACCGGGGTTTTCAATGAGCAGTTCTTC
TRBV28	.	.	TRBJ1-3	CASSAAWGTSQAGNTIYF	TGTGCCAGCAGCGCCGCCTGGGGGACCTCTCAGGCCGGAAACACCATATATTTT
TRBV27	.	.	TRBJ2-7	CASSTTGKSSYEQYF	TGTGCCAGCAGCACCACAGGGAAGAGCTCCTACGAGCAGTACTTC
TRBV5-1	TRBD2	.	TRBJ2-5	CASSALGLAGGETQYF	TGCGCCAGCAGCGCCCTTGGGCTAGCGGGGGGAGAGACCCAGTACTTC
TRBV28	TRBD2	.	TRBJ2-5	CASRTGGLETQYF	TGTGCCAGCAGAACGGGGGGGCTAGAGACCCAGTACTTC
TRBV25-1	TRBD1	.	TRBJ1-1	CASRVTGTGQAFF	TGTGCCAGCAGGGTAACCGGGACAGGTCAAGCTTTCTTT
TRBV5-6	TRBD1	.	TRBJ1-2	CASSSGPGGTGYTF	TGTGCCAGCAGCTCTGGCCCAGGGGGCACCGGCTACACCTTC
TRBV10-3	.	.	TRBJ1-6	CAISGDVGSGVTLHF	TGTGCCATCAGTGGGGACGTAGGGTCAGGGGTGACCCTCCACTTT
TRBV5-1	TRBD2	.	TRBJ2-2	CASSPGLAGLNTGELFF	TGCGCCAGCAGCCCTGGACTAGCGGGACTAAACACCGGGGAGCTGTTTTTT
TRBV10-3	.	.	TRBJ1-2	CAISERDTANYGYTF	TGTGCCATCAGTGAGCGGGACACGGCTAACTATGGCTACACCTTC
TRBV19	.	.	TRBJ2-1	CASSIPGRHEQFF	TGTGCCAGTAGTATCCCGGGGAGGCATGAGCAGTTCTTC
TRBV7-2	.	.	TRBJ2-7	CASSPGAYEQYF	TGTGCCAGCAGCCCAGGGGCCTACGAGCAGTACTTC
TRBV7-7	.	.	TRBJ2-5	CASSRDNQETQYF	TGTGCTAGCAGCAGGGACAATCAAGAGACCCAGTACTTC
TRBV7-2	TRBD1	.	TRBJ2-5	CASSPRQGAQGYQETQYF	TGTGCCAGCAGCCCCAGACAGGGGGCCCAAGGGTACCAAGAGACCCAGTACTTC
TRBV2	.	few	TRBJ1-1	CASNSRVTEAFF	TGTGCCAGCAACTCGAGGGTAACTGAAGCTTTCTTT
TRBV19	TRBD2	.	TRBJ2-7	CASSPRQTTSGRIYEQYF	TGTGCCAGTAGTCCTCGCCAAACTACTAGCGGGAGGATCTACGAGCAGTACTTC
TRBV4-2	TRBD2	.	TRBJ2-1	CASSQEGAASGGSYEQFF	TGTGCCAGCAGCCAAGAAGGTGCGGCTAGCGGGGGAAGCTATGAGCAGTTCTTC
TRBV7-2	.	.	TRBJ2-5	CASRNRRAGETQYF	TGTGCCAGCAGAAATCGGAGGGCCGGAGAGACCCAGTACTTC
TRBV2	TRBD1	once	TRBJ2-1	CASKGTGTNEQFF	TGTGCCAGCAAAGGGACAGGGACGAATGAGCAGTTCTTC
TRBV4-1	.	.	TRBJ2-2	CASSQPGRTNTGELFF	TGCGCCAGCAGCCAACCGGGACGTACGAACACCGGGGAGCTGTTTTTT
TRBV5-6	.	.	TRBJ2-5	CASSFGETQYF	TGTGCCAGCAGCTTCGGGGAGACCCAGTACTTC
TRBV6-4	TRBD2	.	TRBJ2-1	CASSPLGGSSYNEQFF	TGTGCCAGCAGCCCCTTGGGCGGGAGCTCCTACAATGAGCAGTTCTTC
TRBV19	TRBD1	.	TRBJ1-5	CASSTDRGQPQHF	TGTGCCAGTAGTACCGACAGGGGACAGCCCCAGCATTTT
TRBV6-5	.	.	TRBJ1-5	CASRLSGVSNQPQHF	TGTGCCAGCAGGCTCAGTGGGGTTAGCAATCAGCCCCAGCATTTT
TRBV5-1	.	few	TRBJ1-1	CASSLREANTEAFF	TGTGCCAGCAGCTTAAGGGAAGCTAACACTGAAGCTTTCTTT
TRBV19	.	.	TRBJ2-4	CASRESLAKNIQYF	TGTGCCAGTAGGGAGTCACTAGCCAAAAACATTCAGTACTTC
TRBV7-9	TRBD2	.	TRBJ2-1	CASSRGLAGVEEQFF	TGTGCCAGCAGCCGGGGACTAGCGGGAGTTGAGGAGCAGTTCTTC
TRBV4-3	.	few	TRBJ2-6	CASSQDLPKGYSGANVLTF	TGCGCCAGCAGCCAAGACTTACCTAAGGGATACTCTGGGGCCAACGTCCTGACTTTC